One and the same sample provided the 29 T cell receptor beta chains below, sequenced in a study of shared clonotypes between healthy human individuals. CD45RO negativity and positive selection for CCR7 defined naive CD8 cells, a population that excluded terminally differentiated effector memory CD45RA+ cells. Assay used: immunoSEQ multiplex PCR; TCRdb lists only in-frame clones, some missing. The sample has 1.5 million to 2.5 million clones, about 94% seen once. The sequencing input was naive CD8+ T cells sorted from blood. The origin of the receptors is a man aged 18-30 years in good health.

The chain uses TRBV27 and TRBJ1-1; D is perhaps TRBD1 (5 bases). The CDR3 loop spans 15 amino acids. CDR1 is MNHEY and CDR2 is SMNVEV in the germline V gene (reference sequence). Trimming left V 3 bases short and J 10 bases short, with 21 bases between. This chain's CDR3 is CASSFDRGSNWGAFF. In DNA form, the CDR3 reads TGTGCCAGCAGTTTCGACAGAGGATCGAATTGGGGAGCTTTCTTT.

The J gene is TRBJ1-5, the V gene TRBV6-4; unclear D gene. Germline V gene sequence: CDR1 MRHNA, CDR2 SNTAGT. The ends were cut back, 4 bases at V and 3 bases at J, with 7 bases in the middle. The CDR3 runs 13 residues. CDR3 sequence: CASSATLNQPQHF. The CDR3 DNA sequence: TGTGCCAGCAGTGCTACTCTCAATCAGCCCCAGCATTTT.

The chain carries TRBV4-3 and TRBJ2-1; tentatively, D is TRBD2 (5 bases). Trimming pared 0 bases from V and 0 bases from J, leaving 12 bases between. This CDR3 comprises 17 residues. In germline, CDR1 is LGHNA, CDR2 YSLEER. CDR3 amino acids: CASSQDISGGSYNEQFF. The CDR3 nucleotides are TGCGCCAGCAGCCAAGACATTTCCGGAGGCTCCTACAATGAGCAGTTCTTC.

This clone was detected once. CDR3 loop: CASSITGGPNEKLFF. CDR3 DNA: TGTGCCAGTAGTATTACGGGGGGACCTAATGAAAAACTGTTTTTT. The V call is TRBV19, the J call TRBJ1-4, with D possibly TRBD1 on 5 matching bases. V lost 3 bases, J lost 3 bases, and 11 bases lay in between. The germline V gene has CDR1 LNHDA and CDR2 SQIVND (reference sequence). The CDR3 runs to 15 residues.

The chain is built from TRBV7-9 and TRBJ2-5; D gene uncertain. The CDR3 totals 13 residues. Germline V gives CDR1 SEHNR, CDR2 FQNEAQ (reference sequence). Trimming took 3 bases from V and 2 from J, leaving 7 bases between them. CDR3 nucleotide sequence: TGTGCCAGCAGCTTTACAGAACAAGAGACCCAGTACTTC. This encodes CASSFTEQETQYF.

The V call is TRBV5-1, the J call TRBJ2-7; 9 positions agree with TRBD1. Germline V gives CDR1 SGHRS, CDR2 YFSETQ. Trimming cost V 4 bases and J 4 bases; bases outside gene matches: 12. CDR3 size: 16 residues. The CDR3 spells CASSPEGQGLLYEQYF. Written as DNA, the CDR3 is TGCGCCAGCAGCCCCGAGGGACAGGGTCTTCTTTACGAGCAGTACTTC.

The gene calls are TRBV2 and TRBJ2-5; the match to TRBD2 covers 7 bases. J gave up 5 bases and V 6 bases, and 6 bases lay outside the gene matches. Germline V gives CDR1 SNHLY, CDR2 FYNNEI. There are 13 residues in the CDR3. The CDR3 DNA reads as TGTGCCAGCAGAGTGGCGGGAGTTGAGACCCAGTACTTC. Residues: CASRVAGVETQYF.

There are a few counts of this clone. The CDR3 protein is CASFEQGARTEAFF. The CDR3 DNA reads TGTGCCAGCTTCGAACAGGGTGCGAGGACTGAAGCTTTCTTT. The chain has TRBV27 and TRBJ1-1, with D possibly TRBD1 on 6 matching bases. The CDR3 has 14 residues. Germline V lookup: CDR1 MNHEY, CDR2 SMNVEV (reference sequence). V lost 8 bases and J 5 bases, leaving 18 bases between the germline ends.

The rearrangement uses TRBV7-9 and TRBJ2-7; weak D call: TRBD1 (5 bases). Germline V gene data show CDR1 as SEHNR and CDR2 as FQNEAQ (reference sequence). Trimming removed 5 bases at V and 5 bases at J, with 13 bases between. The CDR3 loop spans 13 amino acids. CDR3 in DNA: TGTGCCAGCAGCGGCCAGGGCTTCGACGAGCAGTACTTC. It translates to CASSGQGFDEQYF.

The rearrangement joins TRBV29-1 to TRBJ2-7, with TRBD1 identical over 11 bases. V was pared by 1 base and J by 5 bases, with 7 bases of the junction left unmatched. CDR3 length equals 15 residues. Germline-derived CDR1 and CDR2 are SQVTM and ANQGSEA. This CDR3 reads CSVEGKGQGADEQYF. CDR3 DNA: TGCAGCGTTGAAGGAAAAGGACAGGGGGCGGACGAGCAGTACTTC.

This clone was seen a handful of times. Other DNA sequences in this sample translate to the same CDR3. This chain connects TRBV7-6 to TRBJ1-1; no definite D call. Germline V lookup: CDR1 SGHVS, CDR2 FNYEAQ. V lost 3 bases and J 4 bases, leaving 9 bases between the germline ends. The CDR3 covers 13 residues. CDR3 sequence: CASSLTGSTEAFF. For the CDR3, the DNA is TGTGCCAGCAGCTTGACGGGTTCCACTGAAGCTTTCTTT. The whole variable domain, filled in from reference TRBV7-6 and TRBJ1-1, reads GAGVSQSPRYKVTKRGQDVALRCDPISGHVSLYWYRQALGQGPEFLTYFNYEAQQDKSGLPNDRFSAERPEGSISTLTIQRTEQRDSAMYRCASSLTGSTEAFFGQGTRLTVV.

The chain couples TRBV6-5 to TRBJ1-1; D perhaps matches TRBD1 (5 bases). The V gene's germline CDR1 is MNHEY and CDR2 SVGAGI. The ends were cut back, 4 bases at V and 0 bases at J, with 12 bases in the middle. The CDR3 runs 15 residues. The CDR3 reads CASSSRQRMNTEAFF. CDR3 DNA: TGTGCCAGCAGTTCGCGACAGAGGATGAACACTGAAGCTTTCTTT.

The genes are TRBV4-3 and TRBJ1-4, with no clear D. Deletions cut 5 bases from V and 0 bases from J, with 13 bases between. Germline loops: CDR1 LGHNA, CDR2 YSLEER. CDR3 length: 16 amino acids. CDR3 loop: CASSEAPFATNEKLFF. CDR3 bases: TGCGCCAGCAGCGAGGCCCCTTTTGCAACTAATGAAAAACTGTTTTTT.

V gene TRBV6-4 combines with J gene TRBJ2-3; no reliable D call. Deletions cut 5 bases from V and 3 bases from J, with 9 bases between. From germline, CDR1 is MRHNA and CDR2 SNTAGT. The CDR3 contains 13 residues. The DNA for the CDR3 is TGTGCCAGCAGTTCCATTGCGACAGATACGCAGTATTTT. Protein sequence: CASSSIATDTQYF.

The CDR3: CASSPPENTEAFF. The CDR3 DNA follows: TGTGCCAGCAGCCCTCCGGAGAACACTGAAGCTTTCTTT. The rearrangement links TRBV6-5 to TRBJ1-1; D is undetermined. The CDR3 extends over 13 amino acids. The germline CDR1 and CDR2 sequences are MNHEY and SVGAGI. V was pared by 6 bases and J by 1 base, with 9 bases between.

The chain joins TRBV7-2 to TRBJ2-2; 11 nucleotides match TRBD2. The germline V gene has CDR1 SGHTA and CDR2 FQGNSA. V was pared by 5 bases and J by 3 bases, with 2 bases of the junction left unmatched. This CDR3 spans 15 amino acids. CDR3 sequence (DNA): TGTGCCAGCAGCAAACTAGCGGGAGACACCGGGGAGCTGTTTTTT. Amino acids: CASSKLAGDTGELFF.

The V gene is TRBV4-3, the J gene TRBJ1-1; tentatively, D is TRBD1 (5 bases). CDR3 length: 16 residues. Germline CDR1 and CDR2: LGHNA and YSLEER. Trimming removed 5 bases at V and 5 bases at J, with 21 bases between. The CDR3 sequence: CASSTSGLGGQTEAFF. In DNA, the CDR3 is TGCGCCAGCAGCACAAGTGGGCTTGGGGGTCAAACTGAAGCTTTCTTT.

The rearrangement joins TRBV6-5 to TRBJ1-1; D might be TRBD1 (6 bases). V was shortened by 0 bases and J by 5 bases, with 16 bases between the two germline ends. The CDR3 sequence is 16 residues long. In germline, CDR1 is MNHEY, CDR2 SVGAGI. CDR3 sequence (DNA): TGTGCCAGCAGTTACTCGGGAACAGGGAGGGGTACTGAAGCTTTCTTT. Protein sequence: CASSYSGTGRGTEAFF.

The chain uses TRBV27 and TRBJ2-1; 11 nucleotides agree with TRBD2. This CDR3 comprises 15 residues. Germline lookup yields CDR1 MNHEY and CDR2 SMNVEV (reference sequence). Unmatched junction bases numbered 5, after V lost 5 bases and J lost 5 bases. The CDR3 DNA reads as TGTGCCAGCAGTCAGACTAGCGGGGTCGACAATGAGCAGTTCTTC. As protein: CASSQTSGVDNEQFF.

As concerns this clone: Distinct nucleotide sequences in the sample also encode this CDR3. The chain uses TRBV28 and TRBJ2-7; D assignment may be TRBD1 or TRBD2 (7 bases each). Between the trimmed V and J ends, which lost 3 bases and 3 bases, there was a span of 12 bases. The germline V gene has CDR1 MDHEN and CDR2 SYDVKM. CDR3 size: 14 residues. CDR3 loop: CASSFQGGIYEQYF. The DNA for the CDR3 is TGTGCCAGCAGTTTTCAGGGGGGGATCTACGAGCAGTACTTC.

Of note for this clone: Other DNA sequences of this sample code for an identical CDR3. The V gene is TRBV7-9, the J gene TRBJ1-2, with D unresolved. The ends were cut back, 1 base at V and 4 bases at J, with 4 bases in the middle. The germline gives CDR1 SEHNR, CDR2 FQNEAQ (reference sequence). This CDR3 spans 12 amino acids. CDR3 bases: TGTGCCAGCAGCTTAGAAGCCTATGGCTACACCTTC. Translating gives CASSLEAYGYTF.

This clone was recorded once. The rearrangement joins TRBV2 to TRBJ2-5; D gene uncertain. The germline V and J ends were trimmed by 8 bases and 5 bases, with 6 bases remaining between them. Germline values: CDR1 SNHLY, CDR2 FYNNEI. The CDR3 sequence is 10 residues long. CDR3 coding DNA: TGTGCCAGCTGTCTTGAGACCCAGTACTTC. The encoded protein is CASCLETQYF.

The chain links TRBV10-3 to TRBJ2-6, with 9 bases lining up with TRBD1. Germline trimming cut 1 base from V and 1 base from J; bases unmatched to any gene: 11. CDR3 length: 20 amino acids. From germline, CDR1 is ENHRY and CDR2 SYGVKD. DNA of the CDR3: TGTGCCATCAGTGAGTTCAAGTCGGGACAGGGAATATCTGGGGCCAACGTCCTGACTTTC. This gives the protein CAISEFKSGQGISGANVLTF.

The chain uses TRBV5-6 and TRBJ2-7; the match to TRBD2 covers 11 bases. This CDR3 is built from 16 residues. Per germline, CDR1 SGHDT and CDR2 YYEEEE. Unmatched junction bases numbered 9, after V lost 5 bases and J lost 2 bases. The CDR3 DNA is TGTGCCAGCAGTTCCTTAACTAGCGGGGGAACCTACGAGCAGTACTTC. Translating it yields CASSSLTSGGTYEQYF.

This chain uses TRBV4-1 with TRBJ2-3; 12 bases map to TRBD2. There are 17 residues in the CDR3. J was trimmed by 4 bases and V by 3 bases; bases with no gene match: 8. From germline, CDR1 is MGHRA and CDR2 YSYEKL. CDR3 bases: TGCGCCAGCAGCCAGATCGCTAGCGGGGGGGCCCCAGATACGCAGTATTTT. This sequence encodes CASSQIASGGAPDTQYF.

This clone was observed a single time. The CDR3 DNA follows: TGCAGCGTCGTTTCGGGACAGGGGGACAATATCTCTGGGGCCAACGTCCTGACTTTC. Translation: CSVVSGQGDNISGANVLTF. V gene TRBV29-1 combines with J gene TRBJ2-6; 11 nucleotides line up with TRBD1. The CDR3 is 19 amino acids. Germline values: CDR1 SQVTM, CDR2 ANQGSEA. V gave up 6 bases and J gave up 0 bases; unmatched junction bases: 13.

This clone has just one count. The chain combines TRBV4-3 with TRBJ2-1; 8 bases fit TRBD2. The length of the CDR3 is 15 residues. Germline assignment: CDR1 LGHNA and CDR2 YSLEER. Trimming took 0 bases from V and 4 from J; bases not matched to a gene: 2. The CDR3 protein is CASSQDGTSYNEQFF. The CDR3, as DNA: TGCGCCAGCAGCCAAGACGGGACTAGTTACAATGAGCAGTTCTTC.

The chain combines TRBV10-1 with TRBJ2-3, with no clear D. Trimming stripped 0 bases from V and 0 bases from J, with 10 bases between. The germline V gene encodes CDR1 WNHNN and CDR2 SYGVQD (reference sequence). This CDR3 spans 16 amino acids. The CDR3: CASSESWSESTDTQYF. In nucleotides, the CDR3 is TGCGCCAGCAGTGAGTCGTGGTCCGAAAGCACAGATACGCAGTATTTT.

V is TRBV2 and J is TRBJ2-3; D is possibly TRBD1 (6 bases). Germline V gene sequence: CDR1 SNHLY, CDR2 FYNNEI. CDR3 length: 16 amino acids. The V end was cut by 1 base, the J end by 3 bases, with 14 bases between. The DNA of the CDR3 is TGTGCCAGCAGTGAAGGACCGGGAAGGGGGACAGATACGCAGTATTTT. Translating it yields CASSEGPGRGTDTQYF.